Listed below are T cell receptor beta chains from one sample, sequenced in a study of blood T cell repertoires in COVID-19. TCRdb's table, derived via immunoSEQ multiplex PCR, lists solely in-frame clones and lacks some. In the table there are some 70,000 clones, 75% to 80% of which are singletons. The sample consisted of peripheral blood. The receptor set was obtained from a woman between 55 and 75 years old with acute or convalescent COVID-19. Both conserved end residues are part of each CDR3. D genes are given only for firm matches. Part of the rows lack a size; the others show once, few, many or a class for expanded clones.

J gene | D gene | V gene | clone size | CDR3 protein | CDR3 DNA
TRBJ2-7 | - | TRBV6-5 | - | CASSLDRTREQYF | TGTGCCAGCAGTTTAGATCGAACGCGCGAGCAGTACTTC
TRBJ2-3 | TRBD2 | TRBV5-1 | - | CASSLVAGGRADTQYF | TGCGCCAGCAGCTTGGTGGCGGGGGGGCGGGCAGATACGCAGTATTTT
TRBJ1-2 | - | TRBV10-3 | - | CAISDPTVLYGYTF | TGTGCCATCAGTGACCCAACAGTGCTCTATGGCTACACCTTC
TRBJ1-1 | TRBD1 | TRBV19 | few | CATATGSNTEAFF | TGTGCCACCGCGACAGGGTCCAACACTGAAGCTTTCTTT
TRBJ2-5 | TRBD2 | TRBV7-2 | - | CASSLGRVGLVGGETQYF | TGTGCCAGCAGCTTAGGTCGAGTGGGACTAGTCGGAGGAGAGACCCAGTACTTC
TRBJ2-2 | TRBD1 | TRBV5-1 | - | CASSQDRWNTGELFF | TGCGCCAGCAGCCAGGACAGGTGGAACACCGGGGAGCTGTTTTTT
TRBJ1-1 | - | TRBV19 | - | CASSIGLEGEAFF | TGTGCCAGTAGTATCGGGCTGGAGGGTGAAGCTTTCTTT
TRBJ2-1 | - | TRBV7-9 | - | CASRSAGAQDSEQFF | TGTGCCAGCAGGTCGGCGGGGGCCCAGGACAGTGAGCAGTTCTTC
TRBJ1-2 | - | TRBV24-1 | - | CATSDVDRPYGYTF | TGTGCCACCAGTGATGTGGACAGACCTTATGGCTACACCTTC
TRBJ2-3 | TRBD1 | TRBV4-3 | - | CASSRASWTGGTDTQYF | TGCGCCAGCAGCCGCGCTTCCTGGACAGGGGGAACAGATACGCAGTATTTT
TRBJ2-7 | TRBD1 | TRBV10-3 | - | CAIRGPLTGANSYEQYF | TGTGCCATCAGGGGCCCCTTAACAGGGGCGAACTCCTACGAGCAGTACTTC
TRBJ1-4 | TRBD1 | TRBV12-5 | - | CASGNPTGGTEKLFF | TGTGCTAGTGGAAATCCGACAGGGGGCACCGAAAAACTGTTTTTT
TRBJ1-4 | - | TRBV5-1 | - | CASSFDRSNEKLFF | TGCGCCAGCAGCTTTGACAGGTCGAATGAAAAACTGTTTTTT
TRBJ1-2 | - | TRBV3-1/TRBV3-2 | - | CASSPPGGYYGYTF | TGTGCCAGCAGCCCCCCCGGGGGTTACTATGGCTACACCTTC
TRBJ2-1 | - | TRBV9 | - | CASSVEEDHEQFF | TGTGCCAGCAGCGTAGAGGAGGACCATGAGCAGTTCTTC
TRBJ1-2 | - | TRBV28 | - | CMVGGLNYGYTF | TGTATGGTCGGGGGATTGAACTATGGCTACACCTTC
TRBJ2-2 | - | TRBV9 | - | CASSVYQGSAGELFF | TGTGCCAGCAGCGTTTATCAGGGTTCTGCCGGGGAGCTGTTTTTT
TRBJ2-3 | TRBD2 | TRBV5-4 | - | CASSLTSGDADTQYF | TGTGCCAGCAGCTTGACTAGCGGGGATGCAGATACGCAGTATTTT
TRBJ2-3 | - | TRBV29-1 | - | CSVFSGVNSDTQYF | TGCAGCGTTTTTTCCGGGGTAAATTCAGATACGCAGTATTTT
TRBJ2-5 | TRBD1 | TRBV10-2 | - | CASSEGSLAGGQETQYF | TGCGCCAGCAGTGAGGGCTCCTTAGCAGGGGGACAAGAGACCCAGTACTTC
TRBJ1-2 | TRBD1 | TRBV3-1/TRBV3-2 | - | CASSRKGGQGVHGYTF | TGTGCCAGCAGCCGAAAAGGGGGACAGGGAGTTCACGGCTACACCTTC
TRBJ1-5 | - | TRBV19 | - | CASGFNQPQHF | TGTGCCAGCGGGTTCAATCAGCCCCAGCATTTT
TRBJ1-1 | - | TRBV7-3 | - | CASSLAIRTEAFF | TGTGCCAGCAGCCTGGCAATCCGGACAGAAGCTTTCTTT
TRBJ1-4 | TRBD1 | TRBV4-3 | few | CASSQEGQRPEKLFF | TGCGCCAGCAGCCAAGAGGGACAGCGTCCCGAAAAACTGTTTTTT
TRBJ1-1 | - | TRBV2 | - | CASSGVRQVMNTEAFF | TGTGCCAGCAGTGGGGTCCGACAAGTCATGAACACTGAAGCTTTCTTT
TRBJ1-4 | TRBD1 | TRBV11-2 | - | CASSLVGGRQGGEKLFF | TGTGCCAGCAGCTTAGTCGGTGGCCGACAGGGGGGAGAAAAACTGTTTTTT
TRBJ2-2 | - | TRBV27 | - | CASSSSDWANTGELFF | TGTGCCAGCAGTTCCTCTGACTGGGCGAACACCGGGGAGCTGTTTTTT
TRBJ1-6 | - | TRBV29-1 | - | CSVKYKGDVNSPLHF | TGCAGCGTAAAGTACAAGGGGGATGTTAATTCACCCCTCCACTTT
TRBJ1-1 | TRBD1 | TRBV27 | - | CASTGQGARAFF | TGTGCCAGCACAGGACAGGGGGCGAGAGCTTTCTTT
TRBJ1-3 | - | TRBV23-1 | - | CASSQPSWPNTIYF | TGCGCCAGCAGTCAACCATCATGGCCAAACACCATATATTTT
TRBJ2-2 | - | TRBV19 | - | CASRVRSDTGELFF | TGTGCCAGTAGGGTAAGAAGCGACACCGGGGAGCTGTTTTTT
TRBJ2-7 | - | TRBV28 | - | CASSLESYEQYF | TGTGCCAGCAGTTTAGAGTCCTACGAGCAGTACTTC
TRBJ1-1 | - | TRBV5-1 | - | CASSSTGYTEAFF | TGCGCCAGCAGCTCCACAGGCTACACTGAAGCTTTCTTT
TRBJ1-4 | - | TRBV7-6 | - | CASSPGGGNEKLFF | TGTGCCAGCAGCCCGGGGGGCGGAAATGAAAAACTGTTTTTT
TRBJ2-5 | - | TRBV19 | - | CATGTSKETQYF | TGTGCCACCGGGACTTCAAAAGAGACCCAGTACTTC
TRBJ2-1 | TRBD2 | TRBV7-6 | - | CASSPTSGGDSYNEQFF | TGTGCCAGCAGCCCGACTAGCGGGGGGGATTCCTACAATGAGCAGTTCTTC
TRBJ1-5 | TRBD1 | TRBV7-9 | once | CASSSDREGYSNQPQHF | TGTGCCAGCAGTTCGGACAGGGAGGGATATAGCAATCAGCCCCAGCATTTT
TRBJ1-1 | - | TRBV19 | - | CASRQTVNTEAFF | TGTGCCAGCAGACAGACGGTGAACACTGAAGCTTTCTTT
TRBJ1-6 | - | TRBV2 | - | CASSEGSPKLHF | TGTGCCAGCAGTGAGGGCAGCCCTAAACTCCACTTT
TRBJ1-1 | - | TRBV4-3 | few | CASSQDEQGGDTEAFF | TGCGCCAGCAGCCAAGATGAACAGGGAGGGGACACTGAAGCTTTCTTT
TRBJ2-7 | - | TRBV11-3 | - | CASSLELGYEQYF | TGTGCCAGCAGCTTAGAGCTAGGCTACGAGCAGTACTTC